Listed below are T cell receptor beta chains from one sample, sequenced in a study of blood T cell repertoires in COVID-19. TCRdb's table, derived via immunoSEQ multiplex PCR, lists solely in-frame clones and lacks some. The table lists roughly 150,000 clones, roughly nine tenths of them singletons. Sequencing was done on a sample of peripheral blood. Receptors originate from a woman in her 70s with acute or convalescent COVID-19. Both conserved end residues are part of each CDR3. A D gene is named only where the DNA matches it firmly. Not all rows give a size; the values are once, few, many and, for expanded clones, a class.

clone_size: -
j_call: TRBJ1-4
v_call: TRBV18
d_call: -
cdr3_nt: TGTGCCAGCTCACCAATCTCTGGGGGCGGTGAAAAACTGTTTTTT
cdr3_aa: CASSPISGGGEKLFF

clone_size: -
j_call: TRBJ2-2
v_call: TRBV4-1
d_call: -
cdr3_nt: TGCGCCAGCAGGGACAGCCTGCGCGGGGAGCTGTTTTTT
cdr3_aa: CASRDSLRGELFF

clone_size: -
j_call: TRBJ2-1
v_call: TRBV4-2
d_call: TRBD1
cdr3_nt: TGTGCCAGCAGCCAAGGACAGGGACCCTATAATGAGCAGTTCTTC
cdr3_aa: CASSQGQGPYNEQFF

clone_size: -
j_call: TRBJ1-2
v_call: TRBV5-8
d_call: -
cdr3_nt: TGTGCCAGCAGCTTCTACCATGGGGCGAGATATGGCTACACCTTC
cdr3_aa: CASSFYHGARYGYTF

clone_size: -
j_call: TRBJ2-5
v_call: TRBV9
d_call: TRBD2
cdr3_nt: TGTGCCAGCAGCGCAGGGACTAGCGGGGGACTGAACCAAGAGACCCAGTACTTC
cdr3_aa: CASSAGTSGGLNQETQYF

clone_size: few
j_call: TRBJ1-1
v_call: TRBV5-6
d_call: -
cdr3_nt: TGTGCCAGCAGCTTGTCCTCAGGTATGAACACTGAAGCTTTCTTT
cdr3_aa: CASSLSSGMNTEAFF

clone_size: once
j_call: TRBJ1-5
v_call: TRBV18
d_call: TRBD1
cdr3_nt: TGTGCCAGCTCGCAGGGGGCATCGGAGCCCCAGCATTTT
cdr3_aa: CASSQGASEPQHF

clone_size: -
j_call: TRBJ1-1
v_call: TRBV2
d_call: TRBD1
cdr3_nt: TGTGCCAGCAGTGCGACAAAAACCCCCGGGACAGGAATTTCGAAAGCTTTCTTT
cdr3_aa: CASSATKTPGTGISKAFF

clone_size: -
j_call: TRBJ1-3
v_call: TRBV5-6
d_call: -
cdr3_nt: TGTGCCAGCAGCTTGTGGGCAGCTTCTGGAAACACCATATATTTT
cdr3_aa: CASSLWAASGNTIYF

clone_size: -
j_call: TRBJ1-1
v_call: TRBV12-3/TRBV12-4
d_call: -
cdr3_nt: TGTGCCAGCAGTTTGTACGGGAACACTGAAGCTTTCTTT
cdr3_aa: CASSLYGNTEAFF

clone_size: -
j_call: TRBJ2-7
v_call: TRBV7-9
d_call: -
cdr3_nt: TGTGCCAGCCGAAGCTTAGCCCGGGGGTCGGGCGAGCAGTACTTC
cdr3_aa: CASRSLARGSGEQYF

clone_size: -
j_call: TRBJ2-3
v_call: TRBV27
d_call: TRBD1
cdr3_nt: TGTGCCAGCAGGAATCAGGGGGGACAGGAGACGCAGTATTTT
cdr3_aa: CASRNQGGQETQYF

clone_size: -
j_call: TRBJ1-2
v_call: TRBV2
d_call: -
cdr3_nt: TGTGCCAGCAGTGAAGATTGGGCCCGGGGCTACACCTTC
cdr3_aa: CASSEDWARGYTF

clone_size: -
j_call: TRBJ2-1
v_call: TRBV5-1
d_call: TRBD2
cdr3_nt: TGCGCCAGCAGCTTTAAGGGCGGGAGAACCTACAATGAGCAGTTCTTC
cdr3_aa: CASSFKGGRTYNEQFF

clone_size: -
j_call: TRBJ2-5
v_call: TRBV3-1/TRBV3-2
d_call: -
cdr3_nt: TGTGCCAGCAGCCAACGGGGGAACCAAGAGACCCAGTACTTC
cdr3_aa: CASSQRGNQETQYF

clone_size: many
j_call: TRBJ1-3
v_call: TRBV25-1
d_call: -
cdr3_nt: TGTGCCAGCAGTGGCGGGTCAGCCGGAAACACCATATATTTT
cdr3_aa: CASSGGSAGNTIYF

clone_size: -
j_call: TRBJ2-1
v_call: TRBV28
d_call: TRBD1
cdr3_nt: TGTGCCAGCAGTTCCCCGGGACAGATTTACAATGAGCAGTTCTTC
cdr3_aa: CASSSPGQIYNEQFF

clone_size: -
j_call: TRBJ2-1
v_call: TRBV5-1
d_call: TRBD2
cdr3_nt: TGCGCCAGCAGCGGCGGGACTAGCGGGGGGAATGAGCAGTTCTTC
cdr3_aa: CASSGGTSGGNEQFF

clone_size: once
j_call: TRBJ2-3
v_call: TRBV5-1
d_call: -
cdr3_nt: TGCGCCAGCAGCTTGGAGGGAGACACAGATACGCAGTATTTT
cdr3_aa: CASSLEGDTDTQYF

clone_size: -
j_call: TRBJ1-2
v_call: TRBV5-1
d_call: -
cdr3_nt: TGCGCCAGCAGCTTGGACAGGGCCCAAGGGAGTAACTATGGCTACACCTTC
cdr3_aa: CASSLDRAQGSNYGYTF

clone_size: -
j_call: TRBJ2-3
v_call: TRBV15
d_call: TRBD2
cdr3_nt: TGTGCCACCAGCAGAGATTTTAGCGGGGGCACAGATACGCAGTATTTT
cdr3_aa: CATSRDFSGGTDTQYF

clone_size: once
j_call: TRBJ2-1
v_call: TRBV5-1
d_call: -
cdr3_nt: TGCGCCAGCAGTATGTTCCGCTCCTACAATGAGCAGTTCTTC
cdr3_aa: CASSMFRSYNEQFF

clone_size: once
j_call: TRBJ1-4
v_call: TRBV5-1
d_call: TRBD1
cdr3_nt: TGCGCCAGCAGCGATGGACAGGGGTGGGGGGAAAAACTGTTTTTT
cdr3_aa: CASSDGQGWGEKLFF

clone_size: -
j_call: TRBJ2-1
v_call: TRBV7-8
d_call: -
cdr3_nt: TGTGCCAGCAGCCCCTCTTGGGGGAGGGGGACCTACAATGAGCAGTTCTTC
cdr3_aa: CASSPSWGRGTYNEQFF

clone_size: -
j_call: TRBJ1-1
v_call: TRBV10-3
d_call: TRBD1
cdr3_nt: TGTGCCATCAGTGAAGGAAGGGGGCGGAACACTGAAGCTTTCTTT
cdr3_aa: CAISEGRGRNTEAFF

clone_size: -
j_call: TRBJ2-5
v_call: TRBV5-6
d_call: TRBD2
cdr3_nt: TGTGCCAGCAGCTTGGGACTAGCGGGGGGGCTATTCCAAGAGACCCAGTACTTC
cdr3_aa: CASSLGLAGGLFQETQYF

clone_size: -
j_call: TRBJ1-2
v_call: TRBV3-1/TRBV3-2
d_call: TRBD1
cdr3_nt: TGTGCCAGCAGCCAACTTCGGACAGGCTTCTATGGCTACACCTTC
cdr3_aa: CASSQLRTGFYGYTF

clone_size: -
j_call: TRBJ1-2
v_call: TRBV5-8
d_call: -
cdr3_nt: TGTGCCACCAAAGGGGTACAGGGCGTCCCCACAATATATGGCTACACCTTC
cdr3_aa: CATKGVQGVPTIYGYTF

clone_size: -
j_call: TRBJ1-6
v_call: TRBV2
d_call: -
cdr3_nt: TGTGCCAGCAGTGGTTCGACAGGCTCCTATAATTCACCCCTCCACTTT
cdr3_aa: CASSGSTGSYNSPLHF

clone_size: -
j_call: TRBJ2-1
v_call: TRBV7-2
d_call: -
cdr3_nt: TGTGCCAGCAGCTCCGAGGGGCGGGGCAGGCAGTTCTTC
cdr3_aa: CASSSEGRGRQFF

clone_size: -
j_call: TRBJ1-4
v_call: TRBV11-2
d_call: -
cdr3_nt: TGTGCCAGCAGCCGAGGACAGCTTAATGAAAAACTGTTTTTT
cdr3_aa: CASSRGQLNEKLFF

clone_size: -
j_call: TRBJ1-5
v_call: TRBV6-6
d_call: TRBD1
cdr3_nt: TGTGCCAGCAGGGACGGACAGGGAGTCTCACAGCCCCAGCATTTT
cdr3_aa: CASRDGQGVSQPQHF

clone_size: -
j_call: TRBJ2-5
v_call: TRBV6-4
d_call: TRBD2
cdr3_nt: TGTGCCAGCAGGAGTAGCGGGGGCCACCTCCAAGAGACCCAGTACTTC
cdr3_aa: CASRSSGGHLQETQYF

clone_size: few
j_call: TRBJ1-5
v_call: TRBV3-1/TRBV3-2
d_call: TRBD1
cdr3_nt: TGTGCCAGCAGCCAAGGACAGGGTCGACAGCCCCAGCATTTT
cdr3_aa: CASSQGQGRQPQHF

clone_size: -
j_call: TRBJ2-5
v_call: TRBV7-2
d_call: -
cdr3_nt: TGTGCCAGCAGCTTAGGGGACACCTTCCGAGAGACCCAGTACTTC
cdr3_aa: CASSLGDTFRETQYF

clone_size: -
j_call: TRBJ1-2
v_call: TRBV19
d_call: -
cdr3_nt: TGTGCCAGTAGTGGGGAGCTTAACTATGGCTACACCTTC
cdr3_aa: CASSGELNYGYTF

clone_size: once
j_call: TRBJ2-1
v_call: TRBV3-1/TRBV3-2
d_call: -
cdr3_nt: TGTGCCAGCAGCCACGACAATGAGCAGTTCTTC
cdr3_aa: CASSHDNEQFF

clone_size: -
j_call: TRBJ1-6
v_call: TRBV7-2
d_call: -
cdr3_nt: TGTGCCAGCAGCGTTGGACAGCATAATTCACCCCTCCACTTT
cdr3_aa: CASSVGQHNSPLHF

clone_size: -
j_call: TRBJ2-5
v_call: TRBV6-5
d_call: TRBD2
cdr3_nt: TGTGCCAGCAGTTACTCCTACGGGGGGGAGACCCAGTACTTC
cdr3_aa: CASSYSYGGETQYF

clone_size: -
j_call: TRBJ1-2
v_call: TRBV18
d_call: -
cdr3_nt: TGTGCCAGCTCACCCCCCACAGGGAGGGAGTTGGGCTACACCTTC
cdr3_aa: CASSPPTGRELGYTF

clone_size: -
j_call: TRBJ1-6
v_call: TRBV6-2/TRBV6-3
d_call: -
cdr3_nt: TGTGCCAGCAGCTCGACAGAGCATTCACCCCTCCACTTT
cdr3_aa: CASSSTEHSPLHF

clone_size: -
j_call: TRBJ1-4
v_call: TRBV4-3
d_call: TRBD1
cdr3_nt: TGCGCCAGCAGCCGGGCCGGGACAGGGGAGGTAGGAACTAATGAAAAACTGTTTTTT
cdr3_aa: CASSRAGTGEVGTNEKLFF

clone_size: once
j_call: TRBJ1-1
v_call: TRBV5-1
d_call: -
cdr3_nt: TGCGCCAGCAGCTTGAGTTCAGGGCGGACTGAAGCTTTCTTT
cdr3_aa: CASSLSSGRTEAFF

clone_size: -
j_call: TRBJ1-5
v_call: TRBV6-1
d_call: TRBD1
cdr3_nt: TGTGCCAGCAGTGATAAACCCGGGACAGGGGGCACCTATAGCAATCAGCCCCAGCATTTT
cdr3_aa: CASSDKPGTGGTYSNQPQHF

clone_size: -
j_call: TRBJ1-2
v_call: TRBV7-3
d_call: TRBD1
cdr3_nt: TGTGCCAGCAGCTCGGGACAGGTCGATGGCTACACCTTC
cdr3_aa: CASSSGQVDGYTF

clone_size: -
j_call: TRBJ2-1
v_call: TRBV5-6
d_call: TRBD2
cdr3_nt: TGTGCCAGCAGCTCCCGGCGACTAGCGAGAAGCTCCTACAATGAGCAGTTCTTC
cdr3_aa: CASSSRRLARSSYNEQFF